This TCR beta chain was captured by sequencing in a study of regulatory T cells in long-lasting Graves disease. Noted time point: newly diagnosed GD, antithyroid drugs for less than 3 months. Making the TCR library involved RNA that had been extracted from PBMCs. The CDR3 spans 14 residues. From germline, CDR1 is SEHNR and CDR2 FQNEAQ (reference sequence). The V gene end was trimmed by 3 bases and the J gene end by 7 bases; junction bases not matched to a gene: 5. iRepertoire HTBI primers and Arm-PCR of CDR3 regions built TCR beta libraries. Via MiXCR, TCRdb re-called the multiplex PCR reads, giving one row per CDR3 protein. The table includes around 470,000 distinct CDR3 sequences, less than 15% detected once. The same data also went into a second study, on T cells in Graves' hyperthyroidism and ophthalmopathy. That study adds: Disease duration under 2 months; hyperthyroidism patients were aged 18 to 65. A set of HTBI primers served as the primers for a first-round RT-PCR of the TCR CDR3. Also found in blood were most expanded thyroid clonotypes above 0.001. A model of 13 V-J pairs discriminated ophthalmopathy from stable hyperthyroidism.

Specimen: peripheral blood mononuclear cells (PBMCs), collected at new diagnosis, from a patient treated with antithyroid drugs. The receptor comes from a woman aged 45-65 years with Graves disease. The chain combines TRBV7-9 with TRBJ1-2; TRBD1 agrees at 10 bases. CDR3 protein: CASSLRQGAGGYTF. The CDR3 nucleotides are TGTGCCAGCAGCTTGCGACAGGGGGCCGGTGGCTACACCTTC.